Below are 12 T cell receptor beta chains sequenced from a single sample in a study of radiotherapy plus CTLA-4 blockade in lung cancer. This table comes from immunoSEQ multiplex PCR, and its TCRdb copy is limited to in-frame clones, with some not included. Counted here are fewer than 100,000 clones, 78% occurring once; the ten biggest clones make up approximately 22%. The sequencing used peripheral blood, collected from a patient treated with radiotherapy plus ipilimumab. The receptors were sampled from a human donor with non-small cell lung cancer whose response to radiotherapy plus ipilimumab could not be evaluated. Some clones in this sample may be carry-over from other donors' samples.

CDR3 loop: CASSQDLGPGRAEQYF. As DNA, the CDR3 is TGCGCCAGCAGCCAAGATCTCGGCCCGGGGAGGGCCGAGCAGTACTTC. The chain is built from TRBV4-3 and TRBJ2-7, with 7 bases aligning to TRBD2. Germline lookup yields CDR1 LGHNA and CDR2 YSLEER. V dropped 0 bases and J dropped 6; count of bases not matched to a gene: 11. The CDR3 totals 16 residues.

The table lists this clone with a few counts. The chain couples TRBV7-9 to TRBJ2-5; 7 bases line up with TRBD2. V lost 5 bases, J lost 2 bases, and 5 bases stayed unmatched. Germline CDR1 SEHNR, CDR2 FQNEAQ (reference sequence). The CDR3 is 14 residues long. The CDR3 DNA follows: TGTGCCAGCAGCCCTCTAGCGGCTCAAGAGACCCAGTACTTC. Translating it yields CASSPLAAQETQYF.

The gene calls are TRBV7-6 and TRBJ2-1; TRBD1 matches 7 bases. Trimming took 2 bases from V and 1 from J; bases not matched to a gene: 8. The CDR3 is 17 amino acids. Germline V gene lookup returns CDR1 SGHVS and CDR2 FNYEAQ. The CDR3 region is CASSLYENRGSYNEQFF. The CDR3 DNA reads TGTGCCAGCAGCTTATATGAAAACAGGGGATCCTACAATGAGCAGTTCTTC.

The chain carries TRBV4-3 and TRBJ1-1, with TRBD1 matching over 12 bases. Germline V lookup: CDR1 LGHNA, CDR2 YSLEER. Trimming took 0 bases from V and 0 from J; bases not matched to a gene: 8. The CDR3 length is 19 residues. The CDR3 region is CASSQERGTGGWMNTEAFF. The CDR3 nucleotides are TGCGCCAGCAGCCAAGAGAGGGGGACAGGGGGCTGGATGAACACTGAAGCTTTCTTT.

The gene calls are TRBV7-8 and TRBJ1-1; 8 positions agree with TRBD1. Losses at the gene ends were 0 bases for V and 3 bases for J; bases not matched to a gene: 6. The CDR3 is made up of 16 amino acids. Germline V gives CDR1 SGHVS, CDR2 FQNEAQ. The CDR3 sequence is CASSLAVDRAYTEAFF. CDR3 sequence (DNA): TGTGCCAGCAGCTTAGCCGTGGACAGGGCCTACACTGAAGCTTTCTTT.

V usage is TRBV4-1 and J usage is TRBJ2-3; 10 bases agree with TRBD1. CDR3 length equals 18 residues. Trimming removed 4 bases from V and 7 bases from J; junction bases left unmatched: 17. The V gene's germline CDR1 is MGHRA and CDR2 YSYEKL. The CDR3 region is CASSPTRGTGEKLNTQYF. The DNA of the CDR3 is TGCGCCAGCAGCCCCACCCGGGGGACAGGGGAGAAACTAAATACGCAGTATTTT.

The V and J genes are TRBV6-1 and TRBJ2-7; tentatively, D is TRBD1 (6 bases). The CDR3 has 15 amino acids. The germline V and J ends were trimmed by 5 bases and 6 bases, with 20 bases remaining between them. Germline loops: CDR1 MNHNS, CDR2 SASEGT. CDR3 loop: CASSPQGEFLREQYF. As DNA, the CDR3 is TGTGCCAGCAGTCCACAGGGCGAGTTCCTACGCGAGCAGTACTTC.

This chain links TRBV6-5 with TRBJ2-5, with D perhaps matching TRBD2 (5 bases). V lost 0 bases and J 5 bases, leaving 10 bases between the germline ends. The length of the CDR3 is 14 residues. Germline V lookup: CDR1 MNHEY, CDR2 SVGAGI. For the CDR3, the DNA is TGTGCCAGCAGTTACTCGAATAGGGAGGAGACCCAGTACTTC. It is translated as CASSYSNREETQYF.

This clone was detected only once. J is TRBJ2-5 and V is TRBV30; tentatively, D is TRBD1 (5 bases). V shed 3 bases and J shed 1 base, with 9 bases lying between them. The CDR3 spans 13 residues. Germline CDR1 reads GTSNPN; CDR2 reads SVGIG (reference sequence). CDR3 loop: CAWSPGRQETQYF. The CDR3 DNA reads TGTGCCTGGAGCCCAGGGCGCCAAGAGACCCAGTACTTC.

This clone has at least ten counts. The rearrangement joins TRBV9 to TRBJ1-6; the D gene is possibly TRBD1 (5 bases). The CDR3 is 15 amino acids. Germline V gene sequence: CDR1 SGDLS, CDR2 YYNGEE. V was pared by 1 base and J by 5 bases, with 10 bases between. Written as DNA, the CDR3 is TGTGCCAGCAGCGTAACCGGGGGTGATAATTCACCCCTCCACTTT. Protein: CASSVTGGDNSPLHF.

This clone showed up just once. This chain links TRBV6-6 with TRBJ2-7; D is unclear. CDR3 size: 13 residues. The V end lost 4 bases, the J end lost 2 bases, and 9 bases lay between the germline ends. The germline V gene encodes CDR1 MNHNY and CDR2 SVGAGI (reference sequence). This CDR3 is CASSFPGAYEQYF. CDR3 bases: TGTGCCAGCAGTTTCCCAGGCGCCTACGAGCAGTACTTC.

The V gene is TRBV4-2, the J gene TRBJ1-1; 9 bases agree with TRBD1. The CDR3 length is 16 residues. Germline trimming cut 0 bases from V and 5 bases from J; bases unmatched to any gene: 7. Germline CDR1 and CDR2: LGHNA and YNFKEQ. CDR3 nucleotide sequence: TGTGCCAGCAGCCAAGAGGACCGGGACAGGGCTACTGAAGCTTTCTTT. This sequence encodes CASSQEDRDRATEAFF.